This T cell receptor (beta chain) was sequenced for a study of T cells after posttransplantation cyclophosphamide. This CDR3 contains 16 residues. Per germline, CDR1 MGHRA and CDR2 YSYEKL. The trim removed 1 base at V and 7 bases at J, leaving 12 bases unmatched. Here immunoSEQ multiplex PCR was the method, and the copy in TCRdb shows in-frame clones only, minus some. The sample has 45,000 to 65,000 clones, approximately 94% seen once. The chain links TRBV4-1 to TRBJ1-2; 7 bases match TRBD1. The receptor's source is a woman in her 30s in good health and a related stem cell transplant donor. Sequencing used PBMCs. This CDR3 is CASSQGVLGRGFGYTF. As DNA, the CDR3 is TGCGCCAGCAGCCAAGGCGTATTGGGCAGGGGGTTTGGCTACACCTTC.